The entry below describes one T cell receptor beta chain. The antigen remains undetermined. This entry is derived from a study of cytomegalovirus exposure and HLA in healthy donors. The primer mix had 60 Vbeta and 13 Jbeta primers. Clones were sequenced by immunoSEQ multiplex PCR, and TCRdb holds only the in-frame ones, with some missing. Found here are under 200,000 clones, more than 70% of them singletons; the top ten hold around 8%. The CDR3 totals 15 residues. The V segment lost 5 bases and the J segment 4 bases; nucleotides outside the gene matches: 10. Germline V gene data show CDR1 as SEHNR and CDR2 as FQNEAQ (reference sequence). The study, taken as a whole, reports: Cytomegalovirus-associated TCR beta chains were listed, numbering more than 150. Only CMV serostatus was available as immune exposure information. An apparent linkage of common viral pathogens to several of the most significant clusters emerged in a later analysis. The authors later found HLA-associated TCR beta chains more clonally expanded than equally common others.

The TCR originated in a woman between 35 and 50 years old in good health and CMV-seropositive. The sequenced sample was PBMCs. The gene calls are TRBV7-9 and TRBJ1-2; 7 nucleotides agree with TRBD1. The CDR3 sequence is CASSRGGAAGYGYTF. The DNA of the CDR3 is TGTGCCAGCAGCCGAGGGGGCGCCGCGGGCTATGGCTACACCTTC.